This T cell receptor (beta chain) was identified in a study of blood T cell repertoires in COVID-19. The CDR3 covers 17 residues. The J segment lost 4 bases and the V segment lost 6 bases, leaving 14 bases of the junction unmatched. In germline, CDR1 is SNHLY, CDR2 FYNNEI. TCRdb's copy holds only in-frame clones and misses some; the assay was immunoSEQ multiplex PCR. Among 200,000 to 250,000 clones listed, 70% to 85% were seen once. The source is a man in his sixties who had recovered from COVID-19. The specimen was PBMCs or T cells enriched from blood (not recorded which). V gene TRBV2 combines with J gene TRBJ2-7, with 11 bases fitting TRBD2. The CDR3 reads CASRDFGGTSGRYEQYF. CDR3 nucleotides: TGTGCCAGCAGGGACTTTGGCGGGACTAGCGGTAGATACGAGCAGTACTTC.